This TCR beta chain was sequenced in a study of cytomegalovirus exposure and HLA in healthy donors. Study-wide results and caveats: An analysis was carried out later, and it reportedly showed fewer N-insertions in an Asian-associated ancestry cluster than the approximately 670-donor mean. As a later analysis showed, a missense DCLRE1C variant was linked to trimming of TCR beta V- and J-genes. Overall, roughly 160 TCR beta chains were annotated as cytomegalovirus-associated.

V lost 3 bases to trimming and J lost 0 bases, with 9 bases between them. This CDR3 region has 13 residues. Per the germline V gene, CDR1 is SQVTM and CDR2 is ANQGSEA. It was with 60 Vbeta and 13 Jbeta primers that the PCR ran. Produced via immunoSEQ multiplex PCR; TCRdb's table is partial and in-frame only. The sample carries some 56,000 clones, approximately 80% recorded once. As regards this clone: Its cognate antigen is unknown.

The chain has TRBV29-1 and TRBJ2-7; D is ambiguous. Sequenced material: PBMCs. The source is a human donor in good health. In nucleotides, the CDR3 is TGCAGCGTTGAGGTGCGACACTCCTACGAGCAGTACTTC. Encoded protein: CSVEVRHSYEQYF.